This entry describes one TCR beta chain. Its antigen is currently unknown. Sequencing templates came from extracted RNA that was reverse transcribed into cDNA. Sequencing was performed with immunoSEQ multiplex PCR; in TCRdb, only in-frame clones are kept and a portion is missing. The data show hundreds of thousands of clones, under 70% seen once. The treatment: oral pan-JAK inhibitor, 5-10 mg twice daily. Germline CDR1 is SQVTM and CDR2 is ANQGSEA. V dropped 8 bases and J dropped 4 bases, with 11 bases sitting between them. CDR3 size: 11 residues. The data stem from a study of CD8+ T cells in alopecia areata. Findings of the study overall: Many expanded lesional clones persisted in scalp and blood during tofacitinib treatment.

Here the sequenced sample was CD4+ T cells sorted from blood, taken at week 44, from a patient treated with tofacitinib. The sequence was collected from a human donor with alopecia areata. The V gene is TRBV29-1, the J gene TRBJ2-5, with D perhaps assigned TRBD1 or TRBD2 (5 bases each). CDR3 DNA sequence: TGCAGCATCACGAGGGGAGAGACCCAGTACTTC. Translation: CSITRGETQYF.